The 9 T cell receptor beta chains below were found in one sample sequenced in a study of tumor-infiltrating lymphocytes in primary liver carcinoma. From unsorted bulk tissue weighing about 20-31 mg, DNA and RNA were co-extracted. A constant-region primer primed TCR beta cDNA synthesis from about 530 ng of total RNA. TCR beta libraries came from three nested multiplex PCR rounds using slightly modified ARM-PCR. A C-beta reverse primer was combined with TRBV1-TRBV30 forward primers in the first two PCR rounds, and each round had ten to eleven cycles. TCRdb ran MiXCR on the multiplex PCR reads and lists one entry per CDR3 protein. The sample has 20,000 to 25,000 distinct CDR3 sequences, approximately 79% seen once. Sequencing was done on a sample of liver tumor tissue from sampling region 1. Subset in this sample: tumor region T1, superior pole. The source of these receptors is a woman aged 25 to 39 with primary liver carcinoma and hepatitis B virus infection.

A remark on this clonotype: The junction and the germline gene differ at one end; a read error may be behind it. CDR3 in DNA: TGTGTCAGCGGCTTTGATCGGACTGTAACCGGGGAGCTGTCTTTT. The encoded protein is CVSGFDRTVTGELSF. V gene TRBV11-2 combines with J gene TRBJ2-2; D is perhaps TRBD2 (5 bases). In germline, CDR1 is SGHAT, CDR2 FQNNGV. This CDR3 comprises 15 residues.

Details on this clonotype: One end of the junction does not line up with germline, which may come from a read error. The genes are TRBV11-2 and TRBJ2-7; no reliable D call. The germline gives CDR1 SGHAT, CDR2 FQNNGV. There are 13 residues in the CDR3. The CDR3 loop reads CASKIARSYEQYF. CDR3 DNA sequence: TGTGCCAGCAAGATTGCGAGGAGCTATGAGCAGTATTTC.

Notes on this clonotype: One end of the junction varies from germline; a read error may be responsible. The rearrangement uses TRBV11-2 and TRBJ1-2, with a weak D call TRBD1 (5 bases). There are 13 residues in the CDR3. Germline assignment: CDR1 SGHAT and CDR2 FQNNGV. The CDR3 coding sequence is TGTGCCAACACTCGGGGGGGGGGTGGAGGCTACGCCTTC. Its translation is CANTRGGGGGYAF. Using reference TRBV11-2 and TRBJ1-2 for the parts outside the CDR3, the full variable domain is EAGVAQSPRYKIIEKRQSVAFWCNPISGHATLYWYQQILGQGPKLLIQFQNNGVVDDSQLPKDRFSAERLKGVDSTLKIQPAKLEDSAVYLCANTRGGGGGYAFGSGTRLTVV.

With regard to this clonotype: At one end, the junction sequence differs from germline, possibly due to a read error. The V and J genes are TRBV29-1 and TRBJ2-4, with 13 nucleotides matching TRBD2. Germline CDR1 and CDR2: SQVTM and ANQGSEA. This CDR3 has 15 amino acids. DNA of the CDR3: TGCAGCGTTGACGGACTAGCGGGAGAAATGAGCTTTCACTACTTC. As protein: CSVDGLAGEMSFHYF.

A word on this clonotype: The CDR3 does not close with the conserved phenylalanine or tryptophan, likely indicating a read error. J is TRBJ2-1 and V is TRBV11-3; D is perhaps TRBD2 (5 bases). The CDR3 sequence is 13 residues long. Germline lookup yields CDR1 SGHNT and CDR2 YENEEA. As DNA, the CDR3 is TGTGCCGGCGCTAGCAGGAGTGGGAATGAACAGTTCTCC. Translated, it gives CAGASRSGNEQFS.

Concerning this clonotype itself: Mismatch with germline at one junction end may stem from a read error. This chain links TRBV4-2 with TRBJ2-7; D gene uncertain. This CDR3 is built from 13 residues. Germline V gene sequence: CDR1 LGHNA, CDR2 YNFKEQ. This CDR3 is CTSSQPGHYEQYF. Written as DNA, the CDR3 is TGTACCAGCAGCCAACCTGGTCACTACGAGCAGTACTTC.

This clonotype appeared once. This CDR3 is missing its conserved last phenylalanine or tryptophan, likely due to a read error. It is unclear where the CDR3 begins or ends on the DNA, so no DNA is shown, and the CDR3 is as TCRdb lists it. The genes are TRBV28 and TRBJ2-2. 12 amino acids form the CDR3, both terminal residues included. Germline-derived CDR1 and CDR2 are MDHEN and SYDVKM. CDR3 sequence reads: CASSFATGELFY.

In regard to this clonotype: The junction does not match germline at one end; this may be a read error. The rearrangement uses TRBV11-2 and TRBJ1-2, with 8 positions matching TRBD1. The CDR3 is 13 residues long. CDR1 and CDR2 from the germline V gene are SGHAT and FQNNGV. The CDR3 region is CVSTQGGGEGYTF. CDR3 coding DNA: TGTGTCAGCACACAGGGGGGGGGTGAAGGCTACACCTTC.

With respect to this clonotype: Compared with germline, one end of the junction differs, possibly owing to a read error. The V call is TRBV4-2, the J call TRBJ2-7, with D possibly matching TRBD2 (5 bases). This CDR3 has 16 residues. Germline CDR1 LGHNA, CDR2 YNFKEQ. As DNA, the CDR3 is TGTGCCAGTAGCCCCTTAATTTTTGACGGGAACTACGAGCGGTACTTC. Protein product: CASSPLIFDGNYERYF.